This passage covers 30 T cell receptor beta chains from one sample sequenced in a study of blood T cell repertoires in COVID-19. TCRdb keeps only in-frame clones here, not all; method: immunoSEQ multiplex PCR. Of fewer than 200,000 clones detected, 70% to 90% appear once; the ten largest clones hold nearly 2.5%. The sequencing sample was made of peripheral blood. The source of these receptors is a man aged 40-50 years with active or convalescent COVID-19.

J is TRBJ1-1 and V is TRBV30; 10 positions match TRBD1. Germline V gene data show CDR1 as GTSNPN and CDR2 as SVGIG (reference sequence). V shed 2 bases, J shed 6 bases, and the junction held 6 bases outside the gene matches. The CDR3 spans 14 residues. CDR3 sequence reads: CAWSPGQGRSEAFF. Here the CDR3 DNA reads TGTGCCTGGAGTCCGGGACAGGGGAGGTCTGAAGCTTTCTTT.

V gene TRBV4-1 combines with J gene TRBJ2-7; 9 bases align to TRBD2. J was trimmed by 6 bases and V by 1 base; bases with no gene match: 10. The CDR3 length is 16 residues. Germline values: CDR1 MGHRA, CDR2 YSYEKL. In nucleotides, the CDR3 is TGCGCCAGCAGCCAAGTTGCGGGGGGGTCGTTGGGCGAGCAGTACTTC. It is translated as CASSQVAGGSLGEQYF.

The chain has TRBV5-1 and TRBJ2-3; 9 positions agree with TRBD2. Per the germline V gene, CDR1 is SGHRS and CDR2 is YFSETQ. The CDR3 has 18 residues. Germline trimming cut 0 bases from V and 1 base from J; bases unmatched to any gene: 9. CDR3 sequence: CASSLDVRGGRGTDTQYF. CDR3 DNA: TGCGCCAGCAGCTTGGATGTGCGGGGGGGCCGGGGCACAGATACGCAGTATTTT.

This clone occurred a few times. The chain joins TRBV10-2 to TRBJ1-6; no firm D call. CDR3 size: 17 residues. V lost 6 bases to trimming and J lost 4 bases, with 19 bases between them. Germline V gene lookup returns CDR1 WSHSY and CDR2 SAAADI. The CDR3 DNA reads as TGCGCCAGCAGAGTAACTCCACCGGGTCCTTATAATTCACCCCTCCACTTT. It yields the protein CASRVTPPGPYNSPLHF.

The rearrangement links TRBV25-1 to TRBJ1-1, with a possible D match to TRBD1 (5 bases). The CDR3 runs 10 residues. Trimming pared 4 bases from V and 8 bases from J, leaving 5 bases between. CDR1 and CDR2 from the germline V gene are MGHDK and SYGVNS. The CDR3 spells CASSAGEAFF. The DNA for the CDR3 is TGTGCCAGCAGTGCAGGGGAAGCTTTCTTT.

The chain recombines TRBV30 with TRBJ2-6; D possibly corresponds to TRBD2 (7 bases). The CDR3 runs to 20 residues. CDR1 GTSNPN and CDR2 SVGIG come from the germline V gene (reference sequence). Trimming removed 0 bases at V and 0 bases at J, with 21 bases between. The CDR3 DNA reads as TGTGCCTGGAGTGTACCGATTTGGAGGGGGAGGGGCTCTGGGGCCAACGTCCTGACTTTC. It is translated as CAWSVPIWRGRGSGANVLTF.

In its sample, this clone was seen once. The V gene is TRBV30, the J gene TRBJ2-1; TRBD2 is a possible D gene (7 bases). CDR1 is GTSNPN, CDR2 SVGIG, per germline (reference sequence). Deletions cut 0 bases from V and 2 bases from J, with 8 bases between. This CDR3 has 14 amino acids. The CDR3 region has the DNA TGTGCCTGGAGTGTGGGGGGGCCCTACAATGAGCAGTTCTTC. It specifies CAWSVGGPYNEQFF.

The rearrangement joins TRBV29-1 to TRBJ2-6; D may be TRBD2 (6 bases). Germline values: CDR1 SQVTM, CDR2 ANQGSEA. Trimming left V 6 bases short and J 0 bases short, with 9 bases between. This CDR3 comprises 14 residues. Here the CDR3 DNA reads TGCAGCGTCGGGGGATACTCTGGGGCCAACGTCCTGACTTTC. This encodes CSVGGYSGANVLTF. The whole variable domain, remainder taken from reference TRBV29-1 and TRBJ2-6, is SAVISQKPSRDICQRGTSLTIQCQVDSQVTMMFWYRQQPGQSLTLIATANQGSEATYESGFVIDKFPISRPNLTFSTLTVSNMSPEDSSIYLCSVGGYSGANVLTFGAGSRLTVL.

V is TRBV2 and J is TRBJ1-6; 8 bases map to TRBD1. The V segment lost 3 bases and the J segment 6 bases; nucleotides outside the gene matches: 4. The CDR3 spans 15 residues. CDR1 is SNHLY, CDR2 FYNNEI, per germline. CDR3: CASSDFGQGNSPLHF. CDR3 nucleotide sequence: TGTGCCAGCAGTGACTTCGGACAGGGTAATTCACCCCTCCACTTT.

The chain combines TRBV5-1 with TRBJ2-6; TRBD1 aligns across 8 bases. Germline V lookup: CDR1 SGHRS, CDR2 YFSETQ. There are 21 residues in the CDR3. The junction had 19 bases not matched to a gene; V was cut back by 4 bases and J by 1 base. The CDR3 DNA is TGCGCCAGCAGCACCCCCCAGCGGGCGGACAGGGTGTCTTCTGGGGCCAACGTCCTGACTTTC. Residues: CASSTPQRADRVSSGANVLTF.

The J gene is TRBJ1-5, the V gene TRBV28; TRBD1 is a possible D gene (6 bases). The germline gives CDR1 MDHEN, CDR2 SYDVKM. The CDR3 loop spans 15 amino acids. V gave up 5 bases and J gave up 7 bases, with 18 bases separating them. This CDR3 reads CASSLPGGHEQPQHF. The CDR3 DNA follows: TGTGCCAGCAGTCTCCCCGGGGGGCATGAACAGCCCCAGCATTTT. The entire variable domain, with the rest obtained from reference TRBV28 and TRBJ1-5, is as follows: DVKVTQSSRYLVKRTGEKVFLECVQDMDHENMFWYRQDPGLGLRLIYFSYDVKMKEKGDIPEGYSVSREKKERFSLILESASTNQTSMYLCASSLPGGHEQPQHFGDGTRLSIL.

This chain uses TRBV4-1 with TRBJ2-4, with 9 positions matching TRBD2. This CDR3 spans 15 amino acids. Germline values: CDR1 MGHRA, CDR2 YSYEKL. J lost 6 bases, V lost 3 bases, and 6 bases had no gene match. The CDR3 coding sequence is TGCGCCAGCAGCCAGACTTTAGCGGGGGTAAACATTCAGTACTTC. Amino acid sequence: CASSQTLAGVNIQYF.

This chain joins TRBV30 and TRBJ2-2, with D unclear. The germline V and J ends were trimmed by 5 bases and 1 base, with 8 bases remaining between them. CDR1 is GTSNPN and CDR2 is SVGIG in the germline V gene (reference sequence). This CDR3 spans 13 amino acids. The CDR3 loop is CAWATRNTGELFF. The CDR3, as DNA: TGTGCCTGGGCGACAAGGAACACCGGGGAGCTGTTTTTT.

The gene calls are TRBV3-1 (or the pseudogene TRBV3-2) and TRBJ2-3; 14 bases are a match to TRBD2. CDR1 is LGHDT and CDR2 is YNNKEL in the germline V gene (reference sequence). V lost 6 bases to trimming and J lost 4 bases; unmatched junction nucleotides: 9. The length of the CDR3 is 17 residues. The CDR3 DNA follows: TGTGCCAGCAGTCCGGGACTAGCGGGGGTTGCCGCAGATACGCAGTATTTT. This gives the protein CASSPGLAGVAADTQYF.

This chain links TRBV19 with TRBJ2-2, with TRBD2 identical over 15 bases. Per the germline V gene, CDR1 is LNHDA and CDR2 is SQIVND (reference sequence). After removal of 5 bases from V and 4 bases from J, the junction contained 11 bases not matched to a gene. CDR3 length: 19 amino acids. CDR3 sequence (DNA): TGTGCCAGTAGTTTCCGGGCGGGACTAGCGGGGGGTGTCACCGGGGAGCTGTTTTTT. Translating gives CASSFRAGLAGGVTGELFF.

The V and J genes are TRBV5-4 and TRBJ2-4, with a tentative D call TRBD2 (7 bases). The CDR3 has 12 residues. CDR1 is SGHNT and CDR2 is YYREEE in the germline V gene (reference sequence). V lost 0 bases, J lost 11 bases, and 9 bases lay in between. Written as DNA, the CDR3 is TGTGCCAGCAGCTTGGCGGGGGGCTTTCAGTACTTC. Translated: CASSLAGGFQYF. Full variable domain (remainder filled in from reference TRBV5-4 and TRBJ2-4): ETGVTQSPTHLIKTRGQQVTLRCSSQSGHNTVSWYQQALGQGPQFIFQYYREEENGRGNFPPRFSGLQFPNYSSELNVNALELDDSALYLCASSLAGGFQYFGAGTRLSVL.

The chain couples TRBV28 to TRBJ2-7; tentative D call: TRBD2 (7 bases). This CDR3 is built from 15 residues. Germline V gene sequence: CDR1 MDHEN, CDR2 SYDVKM. The V end was cut by 2 bases, the J end by 2 bases, with 13 bases between. The CDR3 loop is CASSLLLGGPYEQYF. The CDR3 DNA is TGTGCCAGCAGTTTACTCCTGGGGGGGCCCTACGAGCAGTACTTC.

This sequence joins TRBV6-2 or TRBV6-3 and TRBJ1-4; TRBD1 matches 11 bases. CDR1 is MNHEY, CDR2 SVGEGT, per germline. CDR3 size: 14 residues. V lost 6 bases to trimming and J lost 7 bases; unmatched junction nucleotides: 4. CDR3 coding DNA: TGTGCCAGCAGCCAAGGGACAGGGGGTGAAAAACTGTTTTTT. Its translation: CASSQGTGGEKLFF.

V usage is TRBV5-1 and J usage is TRBJ1-1; D is perhaps TRBD1 (6 bases). V lost 0 bases and J lost 5, with 11 bases in between. Germline CDR1 is SGHRS and CDR2 is YFSETQ. This CDR3 comprises 14 residues. In DNA, the CDR3 is TGCGCCAGCAGCTTGGCGCGGGGGGCGACTGAAGCTTTCTTT. Its protein product is CASSLARGATEAFF.

This clone was counted only a few times. The chain combines TRBV6-5 with TRBJ1-5; TRBD1 agrees at 8 bases. Trimming removed 5 bases from V and 5 bases from J; junction bases left unmatched: 2. Germline V lookup: CDR1 MNHEY, CDR2 SVGAGI. There are 13 residues in the CDR3. The CDR3: CASSPRGHQPQHF. The CDR3 nucleotides are TGTGCCAGCAGTCCCAGGGGGCATCAGCCCCAGCATTTT.

The V gene is TRBV2, the J gene TRBJ2-3; 9 nucleotides align to TRBD1. V dropped 6 bases and J dropped 6; count of bases not matched to a gene: 7. Germline CDR1 reads SNHLY; CDR2 reads FYNNEI. This CDR3 has 14 amino acids. In nucleotides, the CDR3 is TGTGCCAGCAGGCTACAGGGGGCAGGCGATACGCAGTATTTT. Translated, it gives CASRLQGAGDTQYF.

V is TRBV5-1 and J is TRBJ1-1; 7 positions agree with TRBD1. The CDR3 runs to 15 residues. After removal of 7 bases from V and 0 bases from J, the junction contained 9 bases not matched to a gene. Germline V gives CDR1 SGHRS, CDR2 YFSETQ. Here the CDR3 reads CASGDRASMNTEAFF. Here the CDR3 DNA reads TGCGCCAGCGGAGACAGGGCTTCCATGAACACTGAAGCTTTCTTT. The full variable domain, with the rest looked up from reference TRBV5-1 and TRBJ1-1, is KAGVTQTPRYLIKTRGQQVTLSCSPISGHRSVSWYQQTPGQGLQFLFEYFSETQRNKGNFPGRFSGRQFSNSRSEMNVSTLELGDSALYLCASGDRASMNTEAFFGQGTRLTVV.

CDR3 loop: CAISGGRREETQYF. CDR3 coding DNA: TGTGCCATCAGTGGAGGGCGACGTGAAGAGACCCAGTACTTC. The chain uses TRBV10-3 and TRBJ2-5; the D gene is possibly TRBD2 (5 bases). The V end lost 4 bases, the J end lost 3 bases, and 12 bases lay between the germline ends. This CDR3 has 14 amino acids. Germline V gene data show CDR1 as ENHRY and CDR2 as SYGVKD.

Here the CDR3 DNA reads TGTGCCAGCAGCGTAGGATTCGAGCCCACCTACAATGAGCAGTTCTTC. Its translation: CASSVGFEPTYNEQFF. The V call is TRBV9, the J call TRBJ2-1; no clear D gene. The CDR3 has 16 amino acids. Germline V gives CDR1 SGDLS, CDR2 YYNGEE. Trimming removed 0 bases at V and 2 bases at J, with 12 bases between.

The CDR3 DNA reads TGTGCCAGCGGAAGCGCGGGACAGGTAAATCAGCCCCAGCATTTT. This translates into CASGSAGQVNQPQHF. The V and J genes are TRBV6-5 and TRBJ1-5; 8 bases are shared with TRBD1. V shed 8 bases and J 4 bases; nucleotides not matched to a gene: 10. This CDR3 has 15 amino acids. CDR1 and CDR2 from the germline V gene are MNHEY and SVGAGI.

This clone was counted between two and nine times. The sample has other DNA sequences that encode this CDR3 too. J is TRBJ1-1 and V is TRBV5-4; D gene uncertain. Germline CDR1 is SGHNT and CDR2 is YYREEE (reference sequence). Trimming removed 1 base from V and 1 base from J, with 5 bases in between. The CDR3 runs 13 residues. Here the CDR3 reads CASSLRENTEAFF. CDR3 DNA sequence: TGTGCCAGCAGCTTGAGAGAGAACACTGAAGCTTTCTTT.

The rearrangement links TRBV5-4 to TRBJ1-1; TRBD1 is a possible D gene (5 bases). Germline values: CDR1 SGHNT, CDR2 YYREEE (reference sequence). The CDR3 consists of 15 residues. With 4 bases removed from V and 1 base from J, the gap between germline ends came to 14 bases. The CDR3 region is CASSPSQVKNTEAFF. DNA for the CDR3: TGTGCCAGCAGCCCCTCACAGGTAAAGAACACTGAAGCTTTCTTT.

The chain combines TRBV27 with TRBJ1-6; 9 bases are a match to TRBD1. The germline V gene encodes CDR1 MNHEY and CDR2 SMNVEV (reference sequence). V lost 5 bases, J lost 12 bases, and 8 bases stayed unmatched. The CDR3 is 14 residues long. The CDR3 coding sequence is TGTGCCAGCAGTGCGGGGACAGGGTTGGGACCCCTCCACTTT. Its protein is CASSAGTGLGPLHF.

J is TRBJ2-1 and V is TRBV12-3 or TRBV12-4; 8 bases line up with TRBD1. This CDR3 contains 12 residues. V shed 5 bases, J shed 10 bases, and the junction held 4 bases outside the gene matches. The CDR3: CASSTGGQEQFF. CDR3 nucleotides: TGTGCCAGCAGTACAGGGGGGCAGGAGCAGTTCTTC.

The sample holds a few counts of this clone. The chain couples TRBV12-3 or TRBV12-4 to TRBJ1-1; TRBD1 aligns across 10 bases. After removal of 5 bases from V and 11 bases from J, the junction contained 5 bases not matched to a gene. CDR3 length: 12 residues. The CDR3 loop reads CASSKTGGCAFF. In DNA form, the CDR3 reads TGTGCCAGCAGTAAGACAGGGGGCTGCGCTTTCTTT.